The rows below give T cell receptor beta chains drawn from one sample of a study of siplizumab effects on memory and regulatory T cells. Which antigens these TCRs recognize remains unknown. Here immunoSEQ multiplex PCR was the method, and the copy in TCRdb shows in-frame clones only, minus some. The profile shows 13,000 to 15,000 clones, around 46% of them singletons. The sequenced sample consisted of CFSE-low (dividing) CD4+ T cells sorted from an allogeneic mixed lymphocyte reaction. These receptor sequences come from a human donor in good health; the cells came from an allogeneic mixed lymphocyte reaction. Some clones in this sample may be carry-over from other donors' samples. The CDR3 runs from the conserved cysteine through the conserved F or W. D genes are given only for firm matches. A row's size may be missing; if present it is once, few, many or a size class.

d_gene | j_gene | v_gene | abundance | CDR3aa | CDR3nt
NA | TRBJ2-5 | TRBV18 | few | CASSGPGEGETQYF | TGTGCCAGCTCCGGACCAGGGGAAGGAGAGACCCAGTACTTC
TRBD1 | TRBJ1-1 | TRBV2 | medium-sized | CASSESGRGQARLF | TGTGCCAGCAGTGAAAGTGGCAGGGGGCAGGCCCGGCTCTTT
TRBD2 | TRBJ2-7 | TRBV10-2 | medium-sized | CASSESLAGAYEQYF | TGCGCCAGCAGTGAGTCCCTAGCGGGAGCCTACGAGCAGTACTTC
NA | TRBJ2-1 | TRBV14 | NA | CASSQENYNEQFF | TGTGCCAGCAGCCAAGAGAACTACAATGAGCAGTTCTTC
TRBD1 | TRBJ1-2 | TRBV4-2 | few | CASSRQGYGYTF | TGTGCCAGCAGCCGACAGGGCTATGGCTACACCTTC
NA | TRBJ2-7 | TRBV6-5 | few | CASSYSGTVGYEQYF | TGTGCCAGCAGTTACTCCGGGACGGTAGGCTACGAGCAGTACTTC
TRBD1 | TRBJ1-5 | TRBV28 | NA | CASSLSTGQPSATQHF | TGTGCCAGCAGTTTGTCGACGGGACAGCCATCAGCGACCCAGCATTTT
NA | TRBJ1-1 | TRBV19 | NA | CASRAQPLLDTEAFF | TGTGCCAGTAGAGCCCAACCCCTACTTGACACTGAAGCTTTCTTT
TRBD2 | TRBJ2-1 | TRBV6-5 | NA | CASSYSRTRVNEQFF | TGTGCCAGCAGTTACTCAAGGACTAGGGTCAATGAGCAGTTCTTC
NA | TRBJ1-1 | TRBV28 | medium-sized | CASTLGGLNTEAFF | TGTGCCAGCACCCTGGGGGGACTGAACACTGAAGCTTTCTTT
TRBD2 | TRBJ2-7 | TRBV19 | NA | CASSRLAGSYEQYF | TGTGCCAGTAGTCGGCTAGCGGGGTCCTACGAGCAGTACTTC
NA | TRBJ2-1 | TRBV7-8 | NA | CASPVSRDRPSYNEQFF | TGTGCCAGCCCTGTTAGCCGAGATCGTCCGTCCTACAATGAGCAGTTCTTC
TRBD2 | TRBJ2-2 | TRBV9 | NA | CASSTGTSGRSTGELFF | TGTGCCAGCAGCACCGGGACTAGCGGGAGGTCCACCGGGGAGCTGTTTTTT
NA | TRBJ2-1 | TRBV29-1 | NA | CSVARGYNEQFF | TGCAGCGTGGCTAGGGGCTACAATGAGCAGTTCTTC
TRBD2 | TRBJ2-1 | TRBV6-1 | few | CASSGEGFSYNEQFF | TGTGCCAGCAGTGGGGAGGGCTTCTCCTACAATGAGCAGTTCTTC
NA | TRBJ1-5 | TRBV2 | NA | CASSAPPNQPQHF | TGTGCCAGCAGCGCCCCTCCCAATCAGCCTCAGCATTTT
NA | TRBJ1-1 | TRBV1 | NA | CTSSQEWEGRNTEAFF | TGCACCAGCAGCCAAGAGTGGGAGGGAAGGAACACTGAAGCTTTCTTT
TRBD2 | TRBJ2-1 | TRBV10-3 | NA | CAISGISSGNNEQFF | TGTGCCATCAGTGGGATCTCTAGCGGAAACAATGAGCAGTTCTTC
NA | TRBJ2-5 | TRBV19 | NA | CASSPLGAGSQETQYF | TGTGCCAGTAGTCCCCTGGGCGCGGGCTCCCAAGAGACCCAGTACTTC
NA | TRBJ2-1 | TRBV10-2 | NA | CASSVTAADEQFF | TGCGCCAGCAGTGTAACGGCCGCGGATGAGCAGTTCTTC
NA | TRBJ2-2 | TRBV30 | NA | CAWSVGSNTGELFF | TGTGCCTGGAGTGTAGGATCAAACACCGGGGAGCTGTTTTTT
TRBD1 | TRBJ1-2 | TRBV19 | few | CASRKLGQGRDGYTF | TGTGCCAGTAGGAAGTTGGGACAGGGGAGGGACGGCTACACCTTC
NA | TRBJ1-1 | TRBV28 | once | CASSQTGINTEAFF | TGTGCCAGCAGTCAAACAGGGATTAACACTGAAGCTTTCTTT
NA | TRBJ1-1 | TRBV5-1 | NA | CASRTRGSWDTEAFF | TGCGCCAGCAGGACCCGGGGTTCCTGGGACACTGAAGCTTTCTTT
NA | TRBJ1-4 | TRBV5-4 | NA | CASSLGGRGSNEKLFF | TGTGCCAGCAGCTTGGGAGGAAGAGGGTCTAATGAAAAACTGTTTTTT
NA | TRBJ1-1 | TRBV9 | NA | CASSAGTLNTEAFF | TGTGCCAGCAGCGCCGGGACACTGAACACTGAAGCTTTCTTT
NA | TRBJ1-1 | TRBV6-5 | NA | CASSERTNTEAFF | TGTGCCAGCAGTGAAAGGACGAACACTGAAGCTTTCTTT
NA | TRBJ1-2 | TRBV7-9 | NA | CASSLMSNYGYTF | TGTGCCAGCAGCTTGATGTCTAACTATGGCTACACCTTC
TRBD1 | TRBJ2-6 | TRBV6-1 | medium-sized | CASSEVSGGLGANVLTF | TGTGCCAGCAGTGAAGTCTCAGGGGGCTTAGGGGCCAACGTCCTGACTTTC
NA | TRBJ2-4 | TRBV19 | NA | CASSMMGRQNIQYF | TGTGCCAGTAGTATGATGGGTAGGCAAAACATTCAGTACTTC
NA | TRBJ2-1 | TRBV5-4 | few | CASSAMDKYNEQFF | TGTGCCAGCAGCGCCATGGACAAGTACAATGAGCAGTTCTTC
NA | TRBJ2-3 | TRBV5-4 | NA | CASSLRLYGGTTDTQYF | TGTGCCAGCAGCTTAAGGTTGTATGGCGGGACCACAGATACGCAGTATTTT
NA | TRBJ1-5 | TRBV19 | few | CASTRALGNQPQHF | TGTGCCAGTACGCGGGCCTTAGGCAATCAGCCCCAGCATTTT
NA | TRBJ2-3 | TRBV29-1 | NA | CSVEISTDTQYF | TGCAGCGTTGAGATCTCCACAGATACGCAGTATTTT
NA | TRBJ2-1 | TRBV7-9 | NA | CASSLSRRASSEQFF | TGTGCCAGCAGCTTATCGAGGCGTGCCAGTTCAGAGCAGTTCTTC
NA | TRBJ2-3 | TRBV9 | NA | CASSVAISSSTDTQYF | TGTGCCAGCAGCGTAGCTATCTCGAGTAGCACAGATACGCAGTATTTT
NA | TRBJ2-7 | TRBV5-5 | NA | CASSFRGNSYEQYF | TGTGCCAGCAGCTTTAGGGGCAATTCCTACGAGCAGTACTTC
TRBD2 | TRBJ2-7 | TRBV11-3 | NA | CASSSDQTSGLSYEQYF | TGTGCCAGCAGTTCCGATCAGACTAGCGGGCTCTCCTACGAGCAGTACTTC
NA | TRBJ2-7 | TRBV10-3 | NA | CAISEYDEQYF | TGTGCCATCAGTGAGTATGACGAGCAGTACTTC
NA | TRBJ1-1 | TRBV19 | few | CASGIRGTEAFF | TGTGCCAGTGGTATTCGGGGAACTGAAGCTTTCTTT
TRBD1 | TRBJ1-1 | TRBV11-2 | NA | CASSLGITGGFRAFF | TGTGCCAGCAGCTTAGGAATCACAGGGGGCTTTCGAGCTTTCTTT
NA | TRBJ2-2 | TRBV14 | NA | CASSQGYTGELFF | TGTGCCAGCAGCCAAGGTTATACCGGGGAGCTGTTTTTT
NA | TRBJ1-1 | TRBV5-4 | few | CASSQSGTEAFF | TGTGCCAGCAGCCAAAGCGGAACTGAAGCTTTCTTT